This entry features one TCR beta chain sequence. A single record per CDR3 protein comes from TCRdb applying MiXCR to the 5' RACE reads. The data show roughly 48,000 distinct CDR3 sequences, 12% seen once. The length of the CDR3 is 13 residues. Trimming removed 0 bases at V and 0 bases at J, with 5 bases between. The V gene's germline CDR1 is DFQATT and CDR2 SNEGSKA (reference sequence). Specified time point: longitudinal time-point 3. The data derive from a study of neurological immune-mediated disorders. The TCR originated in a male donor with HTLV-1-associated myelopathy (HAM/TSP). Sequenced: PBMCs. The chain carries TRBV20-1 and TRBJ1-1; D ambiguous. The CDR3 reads CSARDFMNTEAFF. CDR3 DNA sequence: TGCAGTGCTAGAGATTTTATGAACACTGAAGCTTTCTTT.